The 28 T cell receptor beta chains below come from one sample, sequenced in a study of cytomegalovirus exposure and HLA in healthy donors. The PCR employed 60 Vbeta primers together with 13 Jbeta primers. The table came from immunoSEQ multiplex PCR; TCRdb's copy has only in-frame clones and leaves some out. This sample has 140,000 to 150,000 clones, with just over 65% found just once. The sample taken for sequencing was PBMCs. These receptors all stem from a woman between 55 and 75 years old in good health and CMV-seronegative.

This chain connects TRBV4-1 to TRBJ1-1; TRBD1 matches 8 bases. The CDR3 runs to 14 residues. Per germline, CDR1 MGHRA and CDR2 YSYEKL. J gave up 3 bases and V 1 base, and 1 base lay outside the gene matches. As DNA, the CDR3 is TGCGCCAGCAGCCAAGCGGGACAGGACACTGAAGCTTTCTTT. Translating it yields CASSQAGQDTEAFF.

This clone came up once. The chain's CDR3 is CASSPNGLAGLGTQYF. CDR3 DNA sequence: TGTGCCAGCAGTCCCAATGGACTAGCGGGGCTCGGGACCCAGTACTTC. V usage is TRBV28 and J usage is TRBJ2-5, with 12 bases aligning to TRBD2. Trimming cost V 5 bases and J 7 bases; bases outside gene matches: 11. The CDR3 loop spans 16 amino acids. Germline V gene lookup returns CDR1 MDHEN and CDR2 SYDVKM.

As regards this clone: One end of the junction is discordant with germline, which a read error may explain. The V call is TRBV9, the J call TRBJ1-4, with a weak D call TRBD1 (6 bases). Germline CDR1 and CDR2: SGDLS and YYNGEE. The CDR3 is made up of 14 amino acids. CDR3 protein: CASSPDSRNEKLLF. The CDR3 coding sequence is TGTGCCAGCAGCCCGGACAGCCGGAATGAAAAACTGTTGTTT.

V gene TRBV7-2 combines with J gene TRBJ2-3; 10 positions match TRBD2. Per germline, CDR1 SGHTA and CDR2 FQGNSA. J lost 2 bases, V lost 6 bases, and 5 bases had no gene match. The CDR3 is 15 residues long. CDR3 sequence reads: CASSRAGGVTDTQYF. The CDR3 DNA sequence: TGTGCCAGCAGTCGAGCGGGGGGGGTCACAGATACGCAGTATTTT.

The chain carries TRBV7-2 and TRBJ2-2; the match to TRBD2 covers 12 bases. Germline trimming cut 6 bases from V and 5 bases from J; bases unmatched to any gene: 4. Germline CDR1 reads SGHTA; CDR2 reads FQGNSA. CDR3 size: 15 residues. CDR3 residues: CASSLLAGGTGELFF. CDR3 DNA: TGTGCCAGCAGTCTCCTAGCGGGGGGGACCGGGGAGCTGTTTTTT.

This clone was seen a few times. The gene calls are TRBV15 and TRBJ2-4, with 10 bases fitting TRBD1. The V and J ends lost 4 bases and 2 bases, in that order; junction bases with no gene match: 5. Germline values: CDR1 LNHNV, CDR2 YYDKDF (reference sequence). The CDR3 is made up of 16 amino acids. This chain's CDR3 is CATSTRQGASKNIQYF. In DNA, the CDR3 is TGTGCCACCAGCACAAGACAGGGGGCGTCCAAAAACATTCAGTACTTC.

V and J are TRBV25-1 and TRBJ2-3, with a possible D match to TRBD2 (6 bases). The V and J ends lost 2 bases and 5 bases respectively, with 14 bases between them. This CDR3 region has 15 residues. Germline V gene lookup returns CDR1 MGHDK and CDR2 SYGVNS. The CDR3 loop is CASSEGGAGGDTQYF. The CDR3 DNA is TGTGCCAGCAGTGAAGGGGGAGCCGGGGGAGATACGCAGTATTTT.

This chain links TRBV29-1 with TRBJ2-5, with 7 bases lining up with TRBD1. The J call may be mistaken, given a closer DNA end match to TRBJ2-7. CDR3 length: 12 amino acids. CDR1 is SQVTM, CDR2 ANQGSEA, per germline. The CDR3 spells CSVRQGSYEQYF. Here the CDR3 DNA reads TGCAGCGTCCGACAGGGTTCCTACGAGCAGTACTTC.

The CDR3 loop is CASSPAGNTIYF. CDR3 in DNA: TGTGCCAGCAGTCCAGCTGGAAACACCATATATTTT. J is TRBJ1-3 and V is TRBV2, with D unclear. Germline V gene sequence: CDR1 SNHLY, CDR2 FYNNEI. Trimming stripped 5 bases from V and 2 bases from J, with 4 bases between. This CDR3 has 12 residues.

A single count supports this clone. This rearrangement joins TRBV9 to TRBJ1-2; 7 nucleotides align to TRBD1. J lost 4 bases, V lost 0 bases, and 6 bases had no gene match. The CDR3 has 15 residues. Germline CDR1 is SGDLS and CDR2 is YYNGEE. CDR3 residues: CASSVVMGQPYGYTF. For the CDR3, the DNA is TGTGCCAGCAGCGTAGTTATGGGACAGCCCTATGGCTACACCTTC. The full variable domain, in which reference TRBV9 and TRBJ1-2 provide the parts outside the CDR3, is DSGVTQTPKHLITATGQRVTLRCSPRSGDLSVYWYQQSLDQGLQFLIQYYNGEERAKGNILERFSAQQFPDLHSELNLSSLELGDSALYFCASSVVMGQPYGYTFGSGTRLTVV.

This clone showed up just a few times. The V gene is TRBV18, the J gene TRBJ1-6, with 7 bases aligning to TRBD1. Germline CDR1 and CDR2: KGHSH and LQKENI. This CDR3 has 20 residues. The junction had 14 bases not matched to a gene; V was cut back by 3 bases and J by 0 bases. The CDR3 protein is CASSPPVGQPAGSYNSPLHF. The DNA of the CDR3 is TGTGCCAGCTCACCTCCCGTGGGACAGCCCGCCGGCTCCTATAATTCACCCCTCCACTTT.

This sequence joins TRBV6-5 and TRBJ2-7, with D possibly matching TRBD1 (6 bases). CDR1 and CDR2 from the germline V gene are MNHEY and SVGAGI. This CDR3 spans 12 amino acids. V was cut by 6 bases and J by 0 bases, with 6 bases left in between. The CDR3 spells CASRGHSYEQYF. DNA of the CDR3: TGTGCCAGCAGGGGACACTCCTACGAGCAGTACTTC.

The chain uses TRBV7-2 and TRBJ2-5; the match to TRBD2 covers 7 bases. J gave up 4 bases and V 1 base, and 6 bases lay outside the gene matches. The CDR3 contains 15 residues. The V gene's germline CDR1 is SGHTA and CDR2 FQGNSA. The CDR3 sequence: CASSLGGGSGETQYF. As DNA, the CDR3 is TGTGCCAGCAGCTTAGGGGGGGGGTCTGGAGAGACCCAGTACTTC.

The rearrangement uses TRBV7-3 and TRBJ1-5, with D unclear. The CDR3 sequence is 15 residues long. V was clipped by 0 bases and J by 0 bases, with 6 bases between them. Looked up from germline, CDR1 is SGHTA and CDR2 is FQGTGA. CDR3: CASSLTADSNQPQHF. The CDR3 region has the DNA TGTGCCAGCAGCTTAACGGCAGATAGCAATCAGCCCCAGCATTTT.

This clone was recorded only once. The CDR3: CASSLRYTEAFF. In nucleotides, the CDR3 is TGTGCCAGCAGTTTACGGTACACTGAAGCTTTCTTT. The V gene is TRBV28, the J gene TRBJ1-1; unclear D gene. This CDR3 has 12 amino acids. Trimming took 2 bases from V and 3 from J, leaving 4 bases between them. CDR1 MDHEN and CDR2 SYDVKM come from the germline V gene.

The chain carries TRBV10-3 and TRBJ1-6, with D possibly TRBD1 on 5 matching bases. Looked up from germline, CDR1 is ENHRY and CDR2 is SYGVKD. Trimming pared 6 bases from V and 6 bases from J, leaving 9 bases between. The CDR3 is 13 amino acids. The CDR3 loop reads CAIRTDPNSPLHF. DNA of the CDR3: TGTGCCATCAGGACAGATCCTAATTCACCCCTCCACTTT.

This clone was detected once. V usage is TRBV2 and J usage is TRBJ1-1; 7 bases fit TRBD1. The V segment lost 8 bases and the J segment 4 bases; nucleotides outside the gene matches: 10. The CDR3 contains 14 residues. Germline CDR1 is SNHLY and CDR2 is FYNNEI. The CDR3 region has the DNA TGTGCCAGCGGATCTGGAGGGGGCAGCACTGAAGCTTTCTTT. It is translated as CASGSGGGSTEAFF.

The rearrangement uses TRBV9 and TRBJ2-2, with 9 positions matching TRBD1. The CDR3 spans 15 residues. Per germline, CDR1 SGDLS and CDR2 YYNGEE. The V gene end was trimmed by 0 bases and the J gene end by 5 bases; junction bases not matched to a gene: 2. The CDR3 DNA is TGTGCCAGCAGCGTAGAAGGGACAGGGACCGGGGAGCTGTTTTTT. Amino acids: CASSVEGTGTGELFF.

The chain carries TRBV6-6 and TRBJ2-3; weak D call: TRBD2 (5 bases). V was clipped by 4 bases and J by 1 base, with 9 bases between them. The CDR3 runs to 14 residues. Germline V gives CDR1 MNHNY, CDR2 SVGAGI (reference sequence). The DNA for the CDR3 is TGTGCCAGCAGTTCCCTGAGGGGCACAGATACGCAGTATTTT. Translated: CASSSLRGTDTQYF.

This clone was seen a single time. Here the CDR3 reads CASSLRQGAEKLFF. The CDR3 DNA sequence: TGTGCCAGCAGCTTAAGACAGGGGGCCGAAAAACTGTTTTTT. The V and J genes are TRBV7-2 and TRBJ1-4; 10 nucleotides agree with TRBD1. This CDR3 spans 14 amino acids. Trimming at V came to 2 bases and at J to 8 bases, leaving 2 bases not matched to a gene. CDR1 and CDR2 from the germline V gene are SGHTA and FQGNSA.

The J gene is TRBJ1-1, the V gene TRBV6-6; TRBD1 might be the D (5 bases). This CDR3 has 16 residues. Germline CDR1 and CDR2: MNHNY and SVGAGI (reference sequence). Trimming removed 1 base at V and 1 base at J, with 13 bases between. CDR3 amino acids: CASSYFPLGANTEAFF. In DNA form, the CDR3 reads TGTGCCAGCAGTTACTTTCCCCTTGGGGCGAACACTGAAGCTTTCTTT.

This clone has more than one count but fewer than ten. The rearrangement joins TRBV10-3 to TRBJ2-2; TRBD1 matches at 9 bases. In germline, CDR1 is ENHRY, CDR2 SYGVKD. Trimming removed 6 bases from V and 6 bases from J; junction bases left unmatched: 5. This CDR3 has 14 residues. DNA of the CDR3: TGTGCCATCAGAGGGACAGGGTCCCCCGGGGAGCTGTTTTTT. Its translation is CAIRGTGSPGELFF.

V usage is TRBV27 and J usage is TRBJ2-5, with 11 nucleotides matching TRBD2. The DNA end is a closer match to TRBJ2-7, so the J assignment may be wrong. Germline CDR1 reads MNHEY; CDR2 reads SMNVEV (reference sequence). This CDR3 comprises 15 residues. The CDR3 DNA follows: TGTGCCAGCAGTCTGCTAGCGGGAGGTTCCTACGAGCAGTACTTC. It yields the protein CASSLLAGGSYEQYF.

The CDR3 coding sequence is TGTGCCAGCAGTTACTCTGGGCAGACTAATGAAAAACTGTTTTTT. Encoded protein: CASSYSGQTNEKLFF. This rearrangement joins TRBV6-5 to TRBJ1-4, with D unresolved. There are 15 residues in the CDR3. Germline-derived CDR1 and CDR2 are MNHEY and SVGAGI. V was shortened by 0 bases and J by 2 bases, with 7 bases between the two germline ends.

This clone has a handful of counts. The chain is built from TRBV7-2 and TRBJ2-7, with 11 bases aligning to TRBD2. Germline CDR1 reads SGHTA; CDR2 reads FQGNSA. Trimming took 3 bases from V and 3 from J; bases not matched to a gene: 1. The CDR3 spans 14 residues. In DNA form, the CDR3 reads TGTGCCAGCAGCTTCACTAGCGGGGGCTACGAGCAGTACTTC. It encodes CASSFTSGGYEQYF.

J is TRBJ2-3 and V is TRBV5-4, with D possibly TRBD2 on 7 matching bases. Germline V gene lookup returns CDR1 SGHNT and CDR2 YYREEE (reference sequence). Deletions cut 10 bases from V and 1 base from J, with 16 bases between. The CDR3 is made up of 14 amino acids. Written as DNA, the CDR3 is TGTGCCGGCTCGCGGGGGCGAGGCACAGATACGCAGTATTTT. Its translation: CAGSRGRGTDTQYF. The whole variable domain, filled in from reference TRBV5-4 and TRBJ2-3, reads ETGVTQSPTHLIKTRGQQVTLRCSSQSGHNTVSWYQQALGQGPQFIFQYYREEENGRGNFPPRFSGLQFPNYSSELNVNALELDDSALYLCAGSRGRGTDTQYFGPGTRLTVL.

The chain employs TRBV5-1 and TRBJ2-5, with 9 bases fitting TRBD2. The CDR3 totals 15 residues. The germline gives CDR1 SGHRS, CDR2 YFSETQ. With 4 bases clipped from V and 11 bases from J, the junction kept 15 bases outside the gene matches. The CDR3 bases are TGCGCCAGCAGCCTCCTGGCTAGCGGGAATGGGGAGCAGTACTTC. It codes for CASSLLASGNGEQYF. Looking up the rest from reference TRBV5-1 and TRBJ2-5 gives the full variable domain: KAGVTQTPRYLIKTRGQQVTLSCSPISGHRSVSWYQQTPGQGLQFLFEYFSETQRNKGNFPGRFSGRQFSNSRSEMNVSTLELGDSALYLCASSLLASGNGEQYFGPGTRLLVL.

This clone has a handful of counts. The genes are TRBV7-2 and TRBJ2-7; a possible D gene is TRBD2 (6 bases). The germline V gene encodes CDR1 SGHTA and CDR2 FQGNSA. This CDR3 spans 14 amino acids. The V end was cut by 5 bases, the J end by 1 base, with 12 bases between. CDR3 nucleotides: TGTGCCAGCAGCCGAGCGGGCCAATCCTACGAGCAGTACTTC. Translated: CASSRAGQSYEQYF.